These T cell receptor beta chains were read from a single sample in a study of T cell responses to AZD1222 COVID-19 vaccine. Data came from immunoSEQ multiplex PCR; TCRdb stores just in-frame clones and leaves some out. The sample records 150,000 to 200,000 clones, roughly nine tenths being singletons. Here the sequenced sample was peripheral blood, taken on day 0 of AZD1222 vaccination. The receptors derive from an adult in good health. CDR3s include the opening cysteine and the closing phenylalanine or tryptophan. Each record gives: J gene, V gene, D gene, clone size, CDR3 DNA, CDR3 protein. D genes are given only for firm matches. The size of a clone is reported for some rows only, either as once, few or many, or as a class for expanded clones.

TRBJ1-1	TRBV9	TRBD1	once	TGTGCCAGCAGCCTACGACAGGGGAACACTGAAGCTTTCTTT	CASSLRQGNTEAFF
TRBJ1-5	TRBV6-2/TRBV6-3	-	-	TGTGCCAGCAGTTACTCGATTTTAACGGCCAGCAATCAGCCCCAGCATTTT	CASSYSILTASNQPQHF
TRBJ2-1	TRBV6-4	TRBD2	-	TGTGCCAGCAGCCTTAGCGGGGGGCACAGCTCCTACAATGAGCAGTTCTTC	CASSLSGGHSSYNEQFF
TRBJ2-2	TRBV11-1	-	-	TGTGCCAGCAGCTTAGTGGGACAGAACACCGGGGAGCTGTTTTTT	CASSLVGQNTGELFF
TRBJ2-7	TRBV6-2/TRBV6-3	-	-	TGTGCCAGCAGTTACTCGAGAGTCTCTGTGCGCGGGACCTCAGGGGAGCAGTACTTC	CASSYSRVSVRGTSGEQYF
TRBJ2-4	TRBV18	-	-	TGTGCCAGCTCGCCCAGGGTGGCCAAAAACATTCAGTACTTC	CASSPRVAKNIQYF
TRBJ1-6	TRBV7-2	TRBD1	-	TGTGCCAGCAGCTTAAGGGGGCCAGGGAATTCACCCCTCCACTTT	CASSLRGPGNSPLHF
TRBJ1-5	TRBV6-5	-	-	TGTGCCAGCACCCTAGGGGGAGGTAATCAGCCCCAGCATTTT	CASTLGGGNQPQHF
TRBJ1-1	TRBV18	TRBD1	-	TGTGCCAGCTCTGGACAGGGGACCACTGAAGCTTTCTTT	CASSGQGTTEAFF
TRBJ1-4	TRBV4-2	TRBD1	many	TGTGCCAGCAGCCCCGGGACAGGGATGGACGAAAAACTGTTTTTT	CASSPGTGMDEKLFF
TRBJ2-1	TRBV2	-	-	TGTGCCAGCAGTGTAGCGGACAGGAGCGGCAGCACTCTATGGGATGAGCAGTTCTTC	CASSVADRSGSTLWDEQFF
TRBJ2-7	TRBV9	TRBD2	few	TGTGCCAGCAGCGTAGCGGGACTAGCGGGAGGGATCTACGAGCAGTACTTC	CASSVAGLAGGIYEQYF
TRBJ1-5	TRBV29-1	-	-	TGCAGCGTGGCCATGGACAGAGGCAATCAGCCCCAGCATTTT	CSVAMDRGNQPQHF
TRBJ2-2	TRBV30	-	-	TGTGCCTGGAGTGTAAGCCGCACCCGGAACACCGGGGAGCTGTTTTTT	CAWSVSRTRNTGELFF
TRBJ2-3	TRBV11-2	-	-	TGTGCCAGCAGCCTTGGGGCAGACACAGATACGCAGTATTTT	CASSLGADTDTQYF
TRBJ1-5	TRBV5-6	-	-	TGTGCCAGCAGCTTCGGGACTGTGAATCAGCCCCAGCATTTT	CASSFGTVNQPQHF
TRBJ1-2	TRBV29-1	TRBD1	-	TGCAGCGTTGAATACCCCGGACAGGCTAACTATGGCTACACCTTC	CSVEYPGQANYGYTF
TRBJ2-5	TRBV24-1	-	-	TGTGCCACCAGTGAAGGGACACTCCCAACCCAGTACTTC	CATSEGTLPTQYF
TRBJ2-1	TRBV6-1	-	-	TGTGCCAGCAGTGAAGTGGGGGGAGACAATGAGCAGTTCTTC	CASSEVGGDNEQFF
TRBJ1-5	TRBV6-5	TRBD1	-	TGTGCCAGCAGTTACTCTCCAACAGGGGCCAGTCAGCCCCAGCATTTT	CASSYSPTGASQPQHF
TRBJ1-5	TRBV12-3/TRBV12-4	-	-	TGTGCCAGCAGCAAGGAAGCCAATCAGCCCCAGCATTTT	CASSKEANQPQHF
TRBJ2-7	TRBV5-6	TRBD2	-	TGTGCCAGCAGCGGGACTAGCGGGAGTAGTACCTACGAGCAGTACTTC	CASSGTSGSSTYEQYF
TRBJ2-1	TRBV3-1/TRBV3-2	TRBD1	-	TGTGCCAGCAGCGCCCGGGACAGGATCCTCTTC	CASSARDRILF
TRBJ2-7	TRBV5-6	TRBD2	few	TGTGCCAGCAGCCAACAACTAGCGGGAGGGCTGGGCGAGCAGTACTTC	CASSQQLAGGLGEQYF
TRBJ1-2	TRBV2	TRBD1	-	TGTGCCAGCAGCGACGGTCTTACAGGGGTCTATGGCTACACCTTC	CASSDGLTGVYGYTF
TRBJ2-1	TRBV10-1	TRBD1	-	TGCGCCAGCAGGACAGGGTACAGTGAGCAGTTCTTC	CASRTGYSEQFF
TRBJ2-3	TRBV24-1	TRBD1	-	TGTGCCACCAGTGACAAAACCGGGACAGGGGGCGTCACAGATACGCAGTATTTT	CATSDKTGTGGVTDTQYF
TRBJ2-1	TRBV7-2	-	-	TGTGCCAGCAGCAGGTCGAGGAATGAGCAGTTCTTC	CASSRSRNEQFF
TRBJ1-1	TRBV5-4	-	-	TGTGCCAGCAGCTTGTCGGCGGGGGGTCAGGAAGCTTTCTTT	CASSLSAGGQEAFF
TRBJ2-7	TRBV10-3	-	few	TGTGCCACCGGAGAACACAGGAACTCCTACGAGCAGTACTTC	CATGEHRNSYEQYF
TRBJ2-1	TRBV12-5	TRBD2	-	TGTGCTAGTGGTTGGGGGACTAGCGGGGGAGTCAGTGAGCAGTTCTTC	CASGWGTSGGVSEQFF
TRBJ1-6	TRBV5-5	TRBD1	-	TGTGCCAGCAGCTTCCGGGACAGAAGCTCCTATAATTCACCCCTCCACTTT	CASSFRDRSSYNSPLHF
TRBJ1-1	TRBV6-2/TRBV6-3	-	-	TGTGCCAGCAGTTACCCGGCAGGCCTGAACACTGAAGCTTTCTTT	CASSYPAGLNTEAFF
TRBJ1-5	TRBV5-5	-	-	TGTGCCAGCAGCTTGGGGACAGCGCCTTACCTTAGCAATCAGCCCCAGCATTTT	CASSLGTAPYLSNQPQHF
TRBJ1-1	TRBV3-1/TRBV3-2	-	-	TGTGCCAGCAGCCAACAACAGGGTATCACTGAAGCTTTCTTT	CASSQQQGITEAFF
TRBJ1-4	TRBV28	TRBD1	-	TGTGCCAGCAGGGGCGGGACAGTTAATGAAAAACTGTTTTTT	CASRGGTVNEKLFF
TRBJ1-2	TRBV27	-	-	TGTGCCAGCAGTTTTATCGCGGGGGGTGCTGGTGGCTACACCTTC	CASSFIAGGAGGYTF
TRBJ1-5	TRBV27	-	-	TGTGCCAGCAGCCACCTAGCTAATAGCAATCAGCCCCAGCATTTT	CASSHLANSNQPQHF
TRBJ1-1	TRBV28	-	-	TGTGCCAGCAGTTTGGGGTTCATGAACACTGAAGCTTTCTTT	CASSLGFMNTEAFF
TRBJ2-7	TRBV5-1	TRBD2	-	TGCGCCAGCAGCTTGGTTCCCGGGAGGACCACCTACGAGCAGTACTTC	CASSLVPGRTTYEQYF
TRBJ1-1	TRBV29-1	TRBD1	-	TGCAGCGCCCCGGGACAGCTGAACACTGAAGCTTTCTTT	CSAPGQLNTEAFF
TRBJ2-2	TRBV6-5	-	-	TGTGCCAGCAGTTATAGTAGCGGACTCACCGGGGAGCTGTTTTTT	CASSYSSGLTGELFF
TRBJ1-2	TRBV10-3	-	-	TGTGCCATCAGGGGACTACAGGGTCGGGATGGCTACACCTTC	CAIRGLQGRDGYTF
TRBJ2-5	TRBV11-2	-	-	TGTGCCAGCAGCTTAGGGCCCCGGGTCGAAGAGACCCAGTACTTC	CASSLGPRVEETQYF
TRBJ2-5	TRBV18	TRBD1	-	TGTGCCAGCTCTCGGGACAGGACAGAGACCCAGTACTTC	CASSRDRTETQYF
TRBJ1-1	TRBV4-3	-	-	TGCGCCAGCAGCCAAAGAGGGGAAAAGAACACTGAAGCTTTCTTT	CASSQRGEKNTEAFF
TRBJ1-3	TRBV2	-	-	TGTGCCAGCAGTGAAGTCAGCCTTGGAAACACCATATATTTT	CASSEVSLGNTIYF
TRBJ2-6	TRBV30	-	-	TGTGCCTGCATGCCTGGGGCCAACGTCCTGACTTTC	CACMPGANVLTF
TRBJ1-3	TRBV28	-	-	TGTGCCAGCAGTTCTCCTAGGGGGTCGTACGGAAACACCATATATTTT	CASSSPRGSYGNTIYF
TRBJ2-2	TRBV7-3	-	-	TGTGCCAGCAGCTCTGGGGGCCCCGGGGAGCTGTTTTTT	CASSSGGPGELFF
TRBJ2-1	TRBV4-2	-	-	TGTGCCAGCAGCCAAGAGGAGGGAGCGTTTAATGAGCAGTTCTTC	CASSQEEGAFNEQFF
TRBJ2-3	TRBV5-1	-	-	TGCGCCAGCAGCTATCGACAGATAACAGATACGCAGTATTTT	CASSYRQITDTQYF